A single sample is the source of the 31 T cell receptor beta chains below, sequenced in a study of T cells expressing NK-cell markers. TCRdb re-called the 5' RACE reads; every CDR3 protein appears as one record, without DNA. The sample table includes 440,000 or so distinct CDR3 sequences. Sequencing was carried out using blood T cells: a sorted CD56 or NKG2C T cell subset, CD4+ or CD8+ T cells, or bulk PBMC T cells (not recorded which). All receptors derive from a woman aged 18-69 years in good health.

This rearrangement joins TRBV5-1 to TRBJ2-5; no DNA is available, so the TRBD2 call from TCRdb remains unchecked. Per the germline V gene, CDR1 is SGHRS and CDR2 is YFSETQ. This CDR3 has 15 residues. The CDR3 is CASSLGLLPPETQYF.

The chain combines TRBV12-3 or TRBV12-4 with TRBJ1-1; the D gene TCRdb calls, TRBD1, cannot be checked with no DNA. This CDR3 has 13 residues. The CDR3: CASRVNRGREAFF.

CDR3 sequence: CASSSPKPTDNEQFF. The chain carries TRBV12-3 or TRBV12-4 and TRBJ2-1; there is no DNA to check the TCRdb D call of TRBD1. This CDR3 has 15 residues.

The chain carries TRBV4-2 and TRBJ1-5. This CDR3 has 13 residues. CDR1 is LGHNA, CDR2 YNFKEQ, per germline. CDR3 region: CASSQESDQPQHF.

The chain links TRBV6-2 or TRBV6-3 to TRBJ2-1; TCRdb designates TRBD2, a call that cannot be tested without DNA. The CDR3 is made up of 14 amino acids. From germline, CDR1 is MNHEY and CDR2 SVGEGT. The CDR3 sequence is CASSYASGDNEQFF.

J is TRBJ2-3 and V is TRBV5-4; TCRdb outputs TRBD2, but without DNA this stays unchecked. The germline V gene encodes CDR1 SGHNT and CDR2 YYREEE (reference sequence). The CDR3 contains 17 residues. The CDR3 sequence: CASSQPLALPSTDTQYF.

The chain recombines TRBV3-1 with TRBJ1-2. The germline V gene has CDR1 LGHDT and CDR2 YNNKEL (reference sequence). This CDR3 region has 14 residues. CDR3 sequence: CASSQKVLTGGYTF.

The chain uses TRBV7-2 and TRBJ2-7; with no DNA, the TCRdb D assignment of TRBD1 cannot be verified. CDR3 size: 15 residues. Per germline, CDR1 SGHTA and CDR2 FQGNSA. CDR3 region: CASQPPGTGEREQYF.

This chain connects TRBV11-2 to TRBJ2-2. The CDR3 contains 15 residues. In germline, CDR1 is SGHAT, CDR2 FQNNGV. The chain's CDR3 is CASSLQGPNTGELFF.

The V call is TRBV7-2, the J call TRBJ2-7; with no DNA, the TCRdb D assignment of TRBD1 cannot be verified. CDR1 is SGHTA, CDR2 FQGNSA, per germline. The length of the CDR3 is 14 residues. The CDR3 sequence: CASSLISSGDEQYF.

The rearrangement links TRBV20-1 to TRBJ2-7; TCRdb outputs TRBD2, but without DNA this stays unchecked. This CDR3 is built from 14 residues. Germline lookup yields CDR1 DFQATT and CDR2 SNEGSKA (reference sequence). The CDR3 loop is CSASEVGLTYEQYF.

The CDR3 protein is CSAREVLAGYNEQFF. The rearrangement joins TRBV20-1 to TRBJ2-1; as DNA is missing, the TRBD2 call by TCRdb cannot be tested. This CDR3 contains 15 residues. CDR1 DFQATT and CDR2 SNEGSKA come from the germline V gene (reference sequence).

The gene calls are TRBV7-2 and TRBJ1-2; TCRdb's D call of TRBD1 is untestable without DNA. Per the germline V gene, CDR1 is SGHTA and CDR2 is FQGNSA. This CDR3 is 16 amino acids long. CDR3 sequence: CASSSTRPRGDYGYTF.

The CDR3 sequence: CASKKPGSSYEQYF. The rearrangement links TRBV6-2 or TRBV6-3 to TRBJ2-7. Germline lookup yields CDR1 MNHEY and CDR2 SVGEGT. The CDR3 spans 14 residues.

The V call is TRBV20-1, the J call TRBJ2-5; TCRdb's assignment of TRBD2 cannot be checked, as there is no DNA. Germline lookup yields CDR1 DFQATT and CDR2 SNEGSKA (reference sequence). The CDR3 contains 13 residues. The CDR3: CSARFSDLGTQYF.

This sequence joins TRBV18 and TRBJ2-5; lacking DNA, the TRBD1 call made by TCRdb goes unchecked. Germline V gene data show CDR1 as KGHSH and CDR2 as LQKENI. The CDR3 runs 13 residues. CDR3 protein: CASSRTGYETQYF.

The V call is TRBV20-1, the J call TRBJ2-1. Germline-derived CDR1 and CDR2 are DFQATT and SNEGSKA (reference sequence). This CDR3 has 14 amino acids. The CDR3 loop is CSGSDWVSYNEQFF.

V gene TRBV20-1 combines with J gene TRBJ2-3; the TCRdb call, TRBD1, lacks DNA for checking. Germline V gene lookup returns CDR1 DFQATT and CDR2 SNEGSKA (reference sequence). The CDR3 runs to 15 residues. The CDR3: CSARVGGQGGDTQYF.

The V call is TRBV11-2, the J call TRBJ2-2; the TRBD1 assignment by TCRdb is unverifiable without DNA. The CDR3 length is 15 residues. CDR1 SGHAT and CDR2 FQNNGV come from the germline V gene. CDR3: CASSLEGPWTGELFF.

The rearrangement uses TRBV12-3 or TRBV12-4 and TRBJ2-6; TCRdb's D call of TRBD1 is untestable without DNA. The CDR3 loop spans 18 amino acids. This chain's CDR3 is CASSLPGQGGSGANVLTF.

This chain links TRBV27 with TRBJ2-3; TCRdb's assignment of TRBD1 cannot be checked, as there is no DNA. Looked up from germline, CDR1 is MNHEY and CDR2 is SMNVEV (reference sequence). This CDR3 has 14 amino acids. The CDR3 region is CASSLGQPPDTQYF.

CDR3 region: CSVEGSASANEQFF. This chain connects TRBV29-1 to TRBJ2-1; the D gene TCRdb calls, TRBD1, cannot be checked with no DNA. The germline gives CDR1 SQVTM, CDR2 ANQGSEA. There are 14 residues in the CDR3.

The chain uses TRBV24-1 and TRBJ1-2. The germline V gene has CDR1 KGHDR and CDR2 SFDVKD. This CDR3 comprises 11 residues. The CDR3 loop reads CATRDLDGYTF.

V is TRBV20-1 and J is TRBJ2-2; TCRdb's D gene call, TRBD1, goes unchecked for lack of DNA. This CDR3 is built from 15 residues. Germline V CDR1 and CDR2: DFQATT, SNEGSKA (reference sequence). This CDR3 is CSALEGGVNTGELFF.

This CDR3 is CSAREHLAGPTDTQYF. The chain uses TRBV20-1 and TRBJ2-3; checking the TCRdb D call of TRBD1 is not possible without DNA. The CDR3 has 16 residues. The germline CDR1 and CDR2 sequences are DFQATT and SNEGSKA (reference sequence).

The chain employs TRBV21-1 and TRBJ2-4; the D gene TCRdb calls, TRBD2, cannot be checked with no DNA. TRBV21-1 is a pseudogene. This CDR3 contains 19 residues. The CDR3 region is CASSKVPLAGGPSKNIQYF.

The V gene is TRBV27, the J gene TRBJ2-3. This CDR3 contains 13 residues. The germline CDR1 and CDR2 sequences are MNHEY and SMNVEV (reference sequence). CDR3 amino acids: CASSLPGADTQYF.

The chain combines TRBV7-2 with TRBJ2-7; the TCRdb call, TRBD1, lacks DNA for checking. This CDR3 spans 15 amino acids. The germline CDR1 and CDR2 sequences are SGHTA and FQGNSA. The chain's CDR3 is CASSVGTGTNYEQYF.

The gene calls are TRBV15 and TRBJ1-1; TCRdb reports TRBD1, a call that lacks DNA to check it against. Germline V gene sequence: CDR1 LNHNV, CDR2 YYDKDF (reference sequence). This CDR3 has 15 residues. The CDR3 here is CATSKDRGMNTEAFF.

The V call is TRBV20-1, the J call TRBJ2-5; TCRdb's D call of TRBD2 is untestable without DNA. The CDR3 totals 13 residues. Germline assignment: CDR1 DFQATT and CDR2 SNEGSKA (reference sequence). The CDR3: CSAQEGYQETQYF.

The chain links TRBV7-2 to TRBJ2-7; the D call from TCRdb, TRBD2, cannot be confirmed without DNA. The CDR3 covers 16 residues. Germline loops: CDR1 SGHTA, CDR2 FQGNSA. The CDR3 region is CASSSPSQGGSYEQYF.